This T cell receptor (beta chain) originates from a study of T-cell memory formation after mild COVID-19 (dated by TCRdb to the early 2020s). About the study as a whole: TCR sequence clusters from the two donors were largely donor specific. Two young, previously healthy adult volunteers, one female and one male, were included in the cohort. In a couple of donors, T-cell clones that expanded and contracted after mild COVID-19 were followed by sequencing TCRalpha and TCRbeta repertoires longitudinally. What the study reported, not specific to this receptor: Whether the second-wave clones peaking on day 37 were SARS-CoV-2 specific was not confirmed. The study included only a couple of mild cases, and larger cohorts that include severe cases with pre-infection samples were judged to be necessary. Clones contracting from day 15 to 85 had balanced CD4/CD8 phenotypes, while a second wave expanding from day 15 to 37 was biased towards CD4+. Some responding clones were detected in pre-infection memory, which suggested that pre-existing cross-reactive memory T cells had joined the SARS-CoV-2 response. Contracting CD4+ clones appeared mostly in the CM and EM memory subsets, whereas CD8+ clones were enriched in EMRA.

This clonotype has more than one count but fewer than ten. This receptor's antigen is unknown. No quality values exist for individual bases; no much larger clone is one base distant. The sequencing machine was an Illumina NovaSeq 6000. cDNA libraries for TCRalpha and TCRbeta were prepared by 5'RACE using constant-segment primers, with sample barcodes and unique molecular identifiers added. Trizol reagent was used to extract RNA from every sample. Libraries were amplified in two PCR steps, with a second sample barcode and Illumina TruSeq adapters added in the second step. Libraries were sequenced on an Illumina NovaSeq with 2 x 150 bp paired-end reads. The paper's processing steps were these. The reads were demultiplexed and collapsed into UMI-guided consensus sequences using migec v1.2.7. Using mixcr v2.1.11, UMI consensuses were aligned to TRA and TRB V and J templates and then assembled into clonotypes. A clonotype was counted as expanded or contracted only if both edgeR and NoisET called the change significant, with noise models trained on biological replicates. For edgeR calls, a false discovery rate-adjusted p below 0.01 and a log2 fold-change threshold of 1 were applied. As an exploratory analysis of dynamics, max-normalized trajectories of the 1000 most abundant clonotypes were examined with PCA combined with hierarchical clustering. Each responding clone was given a CD4 or CD8 phenotype based on the CD4+ and CD8+ repertoires, which had been sequenced separately. Starting from the raw public reads, TCRdb applied fastp trimming at Q25, assembled clones with MiXCR and retained in-frame beta chains. Each CDR3 protein appears once, grouped with its most common genes and DNA. For this entry, the V and J calls and clone size follow TCRdb and not the study's own pipeline. In all, the sample holds fewer than 250,000 distinct CDR3 sequences, and about 10% of those were seen once. The ten most abundant clones make up just over 3% of the sample.

Ficoll-Paque density gradient centrifugation was used to isolate PBMCs. Source material: PBMCs or a T cell subset sorted from them (not recorded which). The receptor comes from a man aged 18 to 30 who had mild COVID-19 (a few samples of this study predate the infection). The sample titles of this study are shuffled in the database, so cell type and time point are left out; the donor was told from shared clones.

The CDR3 region reads CASSKAGSLPSGSYEQYV. The DNA is as follows: TGTGCCAGCAGCAAAGCAGGTTCATTACCTAGCGGGTCCTACGAGCAGTACGTC. Recombination joined TRBV21-1 with TRBJ2-7; TRBD2 is the table's D call and was not checked against the DNA. TRBV21-1 is deemed a pseudogene. Including cysteine and valine, the CDR3 has 18 amino acids. Left in the record is the CDR3 DNA by itself, 54 bases read in frame from the first base.